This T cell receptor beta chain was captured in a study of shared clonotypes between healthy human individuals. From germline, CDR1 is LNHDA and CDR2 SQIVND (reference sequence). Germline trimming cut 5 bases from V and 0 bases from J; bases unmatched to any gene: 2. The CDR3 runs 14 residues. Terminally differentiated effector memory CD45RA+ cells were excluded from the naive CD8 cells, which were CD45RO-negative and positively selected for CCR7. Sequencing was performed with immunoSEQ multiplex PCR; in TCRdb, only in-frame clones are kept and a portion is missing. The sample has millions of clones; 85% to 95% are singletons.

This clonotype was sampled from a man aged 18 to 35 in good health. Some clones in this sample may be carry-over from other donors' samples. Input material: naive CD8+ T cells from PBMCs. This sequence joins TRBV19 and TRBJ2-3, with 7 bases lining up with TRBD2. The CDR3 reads CASSPLASTDTQYF. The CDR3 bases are TGTGCCAGTAGTCCACTAGCGAGCACAGATACGCAGTATTTT.